This T cell receptor (beta chain) is from a study of T cells after yellow fever vaccination. The CDR3 is 16 amino acids. Germline CDR1 MNHEY, CDR2 SMNVEV (reference sequence). Between the trimmed V and J ends, which lost 6 bases and 2 bases, there was a span of 14 bases. This clonotype showed up just a few times. Its antigen is not known. A 5'RACE template-switching step, the method used to make TCR cDNA, added a universal primer site and UMIs. One entry per CDR3 protein, called by TCRdb with MiXCR from the 5' RACE reads. Of 250,000 or so distinct CDR3 sequences in the sample, about 3.7% were seen once. The study's findings and limits: Most primary-vaccination clones reappeared after the booster (about 97% CD4, more than 70% CD8).

Sequenced material: PBMCs, taken 15 days after the yellow fever booster vaccination. The receptor was isolated from a man between 18 and 29 years old who received the YFV17D yellow fever vaccine. V gene TRBV27 combines with J gene TRBJ2-6, with D possibly TRBD1 on 6 matching bases. The CDR3 sequence: CASRPVTGTGANVLTF. DNA of the CDR3: TGTGCCAGCAGACCTGTAACAGGGACTGGGGCCAACGTCCTGACTTTC.